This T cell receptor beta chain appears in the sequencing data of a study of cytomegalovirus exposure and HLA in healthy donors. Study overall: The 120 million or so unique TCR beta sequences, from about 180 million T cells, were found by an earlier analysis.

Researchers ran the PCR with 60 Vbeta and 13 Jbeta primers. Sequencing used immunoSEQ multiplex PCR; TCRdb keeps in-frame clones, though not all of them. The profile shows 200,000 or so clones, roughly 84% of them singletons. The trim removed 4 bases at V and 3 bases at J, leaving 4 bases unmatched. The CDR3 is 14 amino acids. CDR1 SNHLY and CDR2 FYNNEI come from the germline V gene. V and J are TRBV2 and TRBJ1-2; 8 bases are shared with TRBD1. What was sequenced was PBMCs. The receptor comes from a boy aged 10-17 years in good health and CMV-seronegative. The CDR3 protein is CASSVAGGYYGYTF. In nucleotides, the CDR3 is TGTGCCAGCAGTGTTGCAGGGGGCTACTATGGCTACACCTTC. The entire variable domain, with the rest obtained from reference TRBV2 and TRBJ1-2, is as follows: EPEVTQTPSHQVTQMGQEVILRCVPISNHLYFYWYRQILGQKVEFLVSFYNNEISEKSEIFDDQFSVERPDGSNFTLKIRSTKLEDSAMYFCASSVAGGYYGYTFGSGTRLTVV.